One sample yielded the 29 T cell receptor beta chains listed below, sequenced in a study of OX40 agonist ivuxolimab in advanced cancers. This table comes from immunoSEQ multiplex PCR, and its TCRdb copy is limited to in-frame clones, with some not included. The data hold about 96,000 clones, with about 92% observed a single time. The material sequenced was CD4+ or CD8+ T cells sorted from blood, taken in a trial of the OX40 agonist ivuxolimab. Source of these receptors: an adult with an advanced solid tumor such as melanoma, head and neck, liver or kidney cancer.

CDR3 in amino acids: CASSPGTDNYGYTF. Here the CDR3 DNA reads TGTGCCAGCAGCCCCGGGACGGACAACTATGGCTACACCTTC. This sequence joins TRBV6-4 and TRBJ1-2; weak D call: TRBD1 (5 bases). The germline V and J ends were trimmed by 6 bases and 2 bases, with 13 bases remaining between them. CDR3 length equals 14 residues. Germline V lookup: CDR1 MRHNA, CDR2 SNTAGT.

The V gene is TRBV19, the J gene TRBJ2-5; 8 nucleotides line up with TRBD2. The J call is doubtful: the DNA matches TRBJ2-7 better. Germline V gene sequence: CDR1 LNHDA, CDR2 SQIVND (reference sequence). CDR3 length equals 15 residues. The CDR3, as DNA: TGTGCCAGTAGTATATCCCTGGCGGGGGGCTACGAGCAGTACTTC. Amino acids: CASSISLAGGYEQYF.

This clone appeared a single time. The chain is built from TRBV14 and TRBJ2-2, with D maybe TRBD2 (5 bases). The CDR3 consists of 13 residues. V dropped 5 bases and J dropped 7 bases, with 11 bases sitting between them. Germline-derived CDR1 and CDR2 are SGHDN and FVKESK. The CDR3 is CASSFRGIGELFF. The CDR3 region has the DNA TGTGCCAGCAGCTTCCGAGGGATCGGGGAGCTGTTTTTT.

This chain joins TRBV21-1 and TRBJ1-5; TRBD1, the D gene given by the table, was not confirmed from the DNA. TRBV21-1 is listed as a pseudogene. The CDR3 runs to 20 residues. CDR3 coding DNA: TGTGCCAGCAGTGAGGACAGGGGGATAAACTTACTCCATAGCAATCAGCCCCAGCATTTT. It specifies CASSEDRGINLLHSNQPQHF.

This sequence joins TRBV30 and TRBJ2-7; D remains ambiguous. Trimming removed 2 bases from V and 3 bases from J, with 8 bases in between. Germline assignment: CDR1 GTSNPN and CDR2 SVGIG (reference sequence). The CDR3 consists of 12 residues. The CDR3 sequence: CAWSPRFYEQYF. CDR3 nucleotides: TGTGCCTGGAGTCCGCGGTTCTACGAGCAGTACTTC.

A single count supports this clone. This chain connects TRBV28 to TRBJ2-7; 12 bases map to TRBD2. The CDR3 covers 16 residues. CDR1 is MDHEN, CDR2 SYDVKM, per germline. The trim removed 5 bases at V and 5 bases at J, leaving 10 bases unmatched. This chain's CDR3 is CASSKQSSGRANEQYF. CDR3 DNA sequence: TGTGCCAGCAGTAAACAATCTAGCGGGAGGGCCAACGAGCAGTACTTC.

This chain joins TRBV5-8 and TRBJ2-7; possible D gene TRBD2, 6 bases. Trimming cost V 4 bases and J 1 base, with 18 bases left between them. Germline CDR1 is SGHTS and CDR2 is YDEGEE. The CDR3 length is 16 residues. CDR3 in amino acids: CASSPTRGAYSYEQYF. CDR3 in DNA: TGTGCCAGCAGCCCGACGCGGGGAGCTTATTCCTACGAGCAGTACTTC.

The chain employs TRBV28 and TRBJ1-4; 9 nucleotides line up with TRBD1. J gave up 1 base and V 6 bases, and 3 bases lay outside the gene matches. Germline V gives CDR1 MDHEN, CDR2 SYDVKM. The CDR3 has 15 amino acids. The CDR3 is CASSRTGVTNEKLFF. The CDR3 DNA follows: TGTGCCAGCAGCCGGACAGGGGTAACTAATGAAAAACTGTTTTTT.

CDR3 protein: CSVPRQGGLGGELFF. The CDR3 region has the DNA TGCAGCGTTCCCCGACAGGGGGGATTGGGTGGGGAGCTGTTTTTT. This rearrangement joins TRBV29-1 to TRBJ2-2; 9 bases map to TRBD1. V dropped 5 bases and J dropped 8; count of bases not matched to a gene: 12. Germline CDR1 reads SQVTM; CDR2 reads ANQGSEA. This CDR3 contains 15 residues.

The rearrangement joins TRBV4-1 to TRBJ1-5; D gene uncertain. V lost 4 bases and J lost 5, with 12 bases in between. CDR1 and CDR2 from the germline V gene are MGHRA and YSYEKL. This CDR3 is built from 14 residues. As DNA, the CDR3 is TGCGCCAGCAGCCTTAACGCTAGGGATCAGCCCCAGCATTTT. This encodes CASSLNARDQPQHF.

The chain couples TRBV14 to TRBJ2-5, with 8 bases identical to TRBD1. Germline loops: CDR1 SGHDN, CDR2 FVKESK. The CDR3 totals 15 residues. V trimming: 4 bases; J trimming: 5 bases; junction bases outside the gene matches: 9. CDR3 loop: CASSRTDRATETQYF. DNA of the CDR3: TGTGCCAGCAGCCGCACGGACAGGGCAACGGAGACCCAGTACTTC.

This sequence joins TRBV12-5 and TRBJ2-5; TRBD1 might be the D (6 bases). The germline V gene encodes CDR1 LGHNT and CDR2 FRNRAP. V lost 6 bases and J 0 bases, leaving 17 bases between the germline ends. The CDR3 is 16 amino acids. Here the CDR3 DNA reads TGTGCTAGTGGGGATGACACAGGGACATACCAAGAGACCCAGTACTTC. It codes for CASGDDTGTYQETQYF.

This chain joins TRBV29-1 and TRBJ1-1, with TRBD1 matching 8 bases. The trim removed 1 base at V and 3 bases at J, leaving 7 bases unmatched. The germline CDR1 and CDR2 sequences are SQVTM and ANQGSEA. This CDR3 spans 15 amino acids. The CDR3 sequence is CSVEAGGIGDTEAFF. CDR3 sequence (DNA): TGCAGCGTTGAAGCAGGGGGCATCGGAGACACTGAAGCTTTCTTT. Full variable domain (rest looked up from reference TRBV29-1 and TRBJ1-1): SAVISQKPSRDICQRGTSLTIQCQVDSQVTMMFWYRQQPGQSLTLIATANQGSEATYESGFVIDKFPISRPNLTFSTLTVSNMSPEDSSIYLCSVEAGGIGDTEAFFGQGTRLTVV.

CDR3 nucleotide sequence: TGTGCCAGCACCGGGACAACGGGCAAAGAGACCCAGTACTTC. Translation: CASTGTTGKETQYF. The rearrangement joins TRBV2 to TRBJ2-5; TRBD1 is a possible D gene (6 bases). The germline V gene encodes CDR1 SNHLY and CDR2 FYNNEI. V was clipped by 7 bases and J by 3 bases, with 15 bases between them. CDR3 length: 14 residues.

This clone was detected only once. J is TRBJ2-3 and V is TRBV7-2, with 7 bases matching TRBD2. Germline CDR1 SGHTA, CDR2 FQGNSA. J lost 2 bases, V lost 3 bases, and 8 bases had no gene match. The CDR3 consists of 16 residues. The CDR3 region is CASSFPGLQPTDTQYF. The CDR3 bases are TGTGCCAGCAGCTTCCCGGGACTACAACCCACAGATACGCAGTATTTT.

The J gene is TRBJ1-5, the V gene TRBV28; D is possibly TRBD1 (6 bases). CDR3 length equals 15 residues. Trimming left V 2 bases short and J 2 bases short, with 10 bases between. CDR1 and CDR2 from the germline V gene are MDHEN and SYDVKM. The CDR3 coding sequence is TGTGCCAGCAGTTTAATAGGACAGCGCAATCAGCCCCAGCATTTT. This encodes CASSLIGQRNQPQHF.

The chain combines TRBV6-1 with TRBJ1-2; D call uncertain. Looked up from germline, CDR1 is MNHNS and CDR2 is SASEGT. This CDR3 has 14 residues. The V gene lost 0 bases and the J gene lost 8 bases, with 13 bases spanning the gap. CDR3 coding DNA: TGTGCCAGCAGTGAAGCGGTATTAACGGGGGGCTACACCTTC. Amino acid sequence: CASSEAVLTGGYTF.

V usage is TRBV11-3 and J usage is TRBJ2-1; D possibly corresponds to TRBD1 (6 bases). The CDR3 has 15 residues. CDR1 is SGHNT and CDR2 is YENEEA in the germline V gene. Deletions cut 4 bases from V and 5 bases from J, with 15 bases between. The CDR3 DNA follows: TGTGCCAGCAGCTCCTTCCTGGGGGCCCACAATGAGCAGTTCTTC. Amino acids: CASSSFLGAHNEQFF.

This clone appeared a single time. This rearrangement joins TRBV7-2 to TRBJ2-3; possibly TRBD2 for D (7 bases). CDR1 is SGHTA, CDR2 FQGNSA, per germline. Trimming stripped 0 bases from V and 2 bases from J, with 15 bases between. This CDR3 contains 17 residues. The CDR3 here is CASSLALGGGATDTQYF. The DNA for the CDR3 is TGTGCCAGCAGCTTAGCCCTCGGAGGGGGGGCCACAGATACGCAGTATTTT.

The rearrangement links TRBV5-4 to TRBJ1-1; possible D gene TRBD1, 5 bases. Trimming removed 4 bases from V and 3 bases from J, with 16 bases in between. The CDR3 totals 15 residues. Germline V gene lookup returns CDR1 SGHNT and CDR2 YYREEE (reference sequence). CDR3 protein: CASSPGRGLDTEAFF. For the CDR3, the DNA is TGTGCCAGCAGCCCTGGAAGGGGCTTGGACACTGAAGCTTTCTTT.

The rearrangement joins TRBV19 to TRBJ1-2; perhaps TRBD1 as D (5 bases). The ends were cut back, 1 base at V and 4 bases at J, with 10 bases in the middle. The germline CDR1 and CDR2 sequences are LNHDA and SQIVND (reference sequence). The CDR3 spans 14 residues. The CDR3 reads CASSIGQGRYGYTF. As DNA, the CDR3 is TGTGCCAGTAGTATAGGGCAGGGACGCTATGGCTACACCTTC.

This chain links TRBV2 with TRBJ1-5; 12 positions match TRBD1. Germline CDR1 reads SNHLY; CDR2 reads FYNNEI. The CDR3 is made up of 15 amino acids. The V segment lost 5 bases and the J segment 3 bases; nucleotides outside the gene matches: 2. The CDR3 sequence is CASSRDRGLNQPQHF. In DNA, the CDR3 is TGTGCCAGCAGTCGGGACAGGGGGCTCAATCAGCCCCAGCATTTT.

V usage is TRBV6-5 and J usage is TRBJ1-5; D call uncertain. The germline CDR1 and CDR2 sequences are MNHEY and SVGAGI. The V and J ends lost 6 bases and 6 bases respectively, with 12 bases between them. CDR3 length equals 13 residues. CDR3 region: CASRAALGQPQHF. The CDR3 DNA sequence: TGTGCCAGCAGAGCCGCTTTGGGTCAGCCCCAGCATTTT.

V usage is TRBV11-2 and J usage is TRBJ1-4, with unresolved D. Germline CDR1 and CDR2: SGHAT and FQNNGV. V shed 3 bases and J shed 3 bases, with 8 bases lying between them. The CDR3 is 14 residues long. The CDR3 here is CASSLGRSNEKLFF. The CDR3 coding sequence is TGTGCCAGCAGCTTGGGTCGGTCTAATGAAAAACTGTTTTTT. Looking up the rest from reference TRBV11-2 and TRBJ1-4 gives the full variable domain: EAGVAQSPRYKIIEKRQSVAFWCNPISGHATLYWYQQILGQGPKLLIQFQNNGVVDDSQLPKDRFSAERLKGVDSTLKIQPAKLEDSAVYLCASSLGRSNEKLFFGSGTQLSVL.

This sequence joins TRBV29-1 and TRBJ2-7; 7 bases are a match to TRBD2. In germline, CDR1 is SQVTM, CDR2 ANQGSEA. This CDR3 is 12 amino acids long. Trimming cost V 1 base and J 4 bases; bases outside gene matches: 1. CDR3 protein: CSVEGGGYEQYF. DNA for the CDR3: TGCAGCGTTGAAGGGGGGGGTTACGAGCAGTACTTC.

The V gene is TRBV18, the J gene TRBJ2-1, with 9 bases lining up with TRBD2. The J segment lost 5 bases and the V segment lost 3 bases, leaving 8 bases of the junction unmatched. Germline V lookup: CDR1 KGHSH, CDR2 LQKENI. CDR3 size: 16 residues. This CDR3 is CASSPAGGRVNNEQFF. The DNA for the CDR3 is TGTGCCAGCTCACCTGCCGGCGGGAGGGTCAACAATGAGCAGTTCTTC.

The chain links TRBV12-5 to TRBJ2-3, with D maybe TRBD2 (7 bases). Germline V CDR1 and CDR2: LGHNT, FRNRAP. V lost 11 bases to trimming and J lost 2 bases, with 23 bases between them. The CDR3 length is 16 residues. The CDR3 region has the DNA TGTGCTTCCTCACTGTGGAGGGGGGGTTTCACAGATACGCAGTATTTT. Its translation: CASSLWRGGFTDTQYF.

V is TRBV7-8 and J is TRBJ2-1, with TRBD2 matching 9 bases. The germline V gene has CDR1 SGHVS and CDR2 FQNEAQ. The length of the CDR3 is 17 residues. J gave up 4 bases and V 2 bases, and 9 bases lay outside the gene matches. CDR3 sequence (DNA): TGTGCCAGCAGCTTACTAGTTAGCGGGAGTCCATACAATGAGCAGTTCTTC. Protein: CASSLLVSGSPYNEQFF.

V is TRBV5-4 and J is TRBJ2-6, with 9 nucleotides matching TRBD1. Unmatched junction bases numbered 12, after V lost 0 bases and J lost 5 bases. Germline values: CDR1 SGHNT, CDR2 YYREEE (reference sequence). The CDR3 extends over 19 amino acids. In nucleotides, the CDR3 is TGTGCCAGCAGCTTGGCCGCCGGGACAGGGATTAAAAGGGCCAACGTCCTGACTTTC. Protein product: CASSLAAGTGIKRANVLTF.